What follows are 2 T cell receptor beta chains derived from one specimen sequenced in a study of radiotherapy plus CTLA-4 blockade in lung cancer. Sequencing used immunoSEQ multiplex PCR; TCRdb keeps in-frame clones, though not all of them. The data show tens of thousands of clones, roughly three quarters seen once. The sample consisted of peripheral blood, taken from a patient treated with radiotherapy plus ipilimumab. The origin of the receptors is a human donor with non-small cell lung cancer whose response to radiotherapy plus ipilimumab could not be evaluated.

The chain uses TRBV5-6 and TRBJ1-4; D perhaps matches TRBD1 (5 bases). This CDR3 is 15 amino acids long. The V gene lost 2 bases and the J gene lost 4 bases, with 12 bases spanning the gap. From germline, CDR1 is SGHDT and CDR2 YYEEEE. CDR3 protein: CASSFRGTYNEKLFF. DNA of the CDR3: TGTGCCAGCAGCTTTCGAGGGACTTATAATGAAAAACTGTTTTTT. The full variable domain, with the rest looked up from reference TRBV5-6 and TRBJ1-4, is DAGVTQSPTHLIKTRGQQVTLRCSPKSGHDTVSWYQQALGQGPQFIFQYYEEEERQRGNFPDRFSGHQFPNYSSELNVNALLLGDSALYLCASSFRGTYNEKLFFGSGTQLSVL.

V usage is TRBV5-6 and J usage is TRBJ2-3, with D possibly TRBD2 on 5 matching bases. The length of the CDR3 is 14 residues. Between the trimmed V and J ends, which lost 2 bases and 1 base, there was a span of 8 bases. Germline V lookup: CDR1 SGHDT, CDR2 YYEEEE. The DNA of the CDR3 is TGTGCCAGCAGCTTTGGAGGCGGCACAGATACGCAGTATTTT. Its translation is CASSFGGGTDTQYF.